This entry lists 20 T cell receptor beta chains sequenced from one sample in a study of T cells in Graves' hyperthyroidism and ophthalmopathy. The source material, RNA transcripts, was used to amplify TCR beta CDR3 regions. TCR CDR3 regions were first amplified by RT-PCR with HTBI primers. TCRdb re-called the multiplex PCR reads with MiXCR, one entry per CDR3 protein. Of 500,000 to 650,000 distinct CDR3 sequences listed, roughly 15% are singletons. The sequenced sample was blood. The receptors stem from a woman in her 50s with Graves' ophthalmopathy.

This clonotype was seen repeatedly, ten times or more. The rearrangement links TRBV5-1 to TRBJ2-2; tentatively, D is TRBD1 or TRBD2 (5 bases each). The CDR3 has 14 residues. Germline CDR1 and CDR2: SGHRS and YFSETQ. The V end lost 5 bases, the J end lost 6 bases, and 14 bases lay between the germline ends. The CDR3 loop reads CASSGAGSAGELFF. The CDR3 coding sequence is TGCGCCAGCAGTGGGGCAGGGAGCGCCGGGGAGCTGTTTTTT.

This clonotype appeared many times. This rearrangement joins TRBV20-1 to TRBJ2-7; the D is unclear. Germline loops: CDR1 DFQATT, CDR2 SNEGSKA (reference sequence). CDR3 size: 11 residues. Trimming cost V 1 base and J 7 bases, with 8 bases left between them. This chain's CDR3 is CSARVVEEQYF. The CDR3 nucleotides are TGCAGTGCTAGAGTGGTCGAAGAGCAGTACTTC.

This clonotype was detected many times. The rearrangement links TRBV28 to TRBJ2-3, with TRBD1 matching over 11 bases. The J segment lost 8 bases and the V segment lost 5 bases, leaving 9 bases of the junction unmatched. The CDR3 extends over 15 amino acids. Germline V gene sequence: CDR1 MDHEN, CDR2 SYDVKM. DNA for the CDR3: TGTGCCAGCAGTCCCTTGGGACAGGGGGATAGTACGCAGTATTTT. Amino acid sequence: CASSPLGQGDSTQYF.

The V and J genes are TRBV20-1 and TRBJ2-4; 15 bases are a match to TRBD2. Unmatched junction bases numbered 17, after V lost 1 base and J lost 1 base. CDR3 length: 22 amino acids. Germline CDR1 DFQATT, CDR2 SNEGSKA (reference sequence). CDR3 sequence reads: CSARGPGTSGRSGIMAKNIQYF. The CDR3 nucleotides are TGCAGTGCTAGAGGCCCCGGGACTAGCGGGAGGAGTGGAATTATGGCCAAAAACATTCAGTACTTC.

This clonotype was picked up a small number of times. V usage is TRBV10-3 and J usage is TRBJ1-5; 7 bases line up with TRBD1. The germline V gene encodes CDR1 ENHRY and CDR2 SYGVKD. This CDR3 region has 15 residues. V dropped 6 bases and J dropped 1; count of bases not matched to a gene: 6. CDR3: CAISSTGVSNQPQHF. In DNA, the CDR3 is TGTGCCATCAGCTCAACAGGGGTGAGCAATCAGCCCCAGCATTTT.

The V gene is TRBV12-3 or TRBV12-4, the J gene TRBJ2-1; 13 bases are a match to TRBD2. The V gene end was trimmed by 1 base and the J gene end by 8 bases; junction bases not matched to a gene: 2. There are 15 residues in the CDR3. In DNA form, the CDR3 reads TGTGCCAGCAGTTTAGTCACTAGCGGGAGGGATGAGCAGTTCTTC. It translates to CASSLVTSGRDEQFF.

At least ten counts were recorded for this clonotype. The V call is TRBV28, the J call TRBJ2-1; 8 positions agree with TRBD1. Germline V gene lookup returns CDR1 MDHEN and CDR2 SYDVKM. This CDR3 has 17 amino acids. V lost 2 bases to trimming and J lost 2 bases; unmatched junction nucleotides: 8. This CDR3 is CASSLRQGARTYNEQFF. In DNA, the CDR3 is TGTGCCAGCAGTTTACGGCAGGGGGCGAGGACCTACAATGAGCAGTTCTTC. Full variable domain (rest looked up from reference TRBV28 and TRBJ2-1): DVKVTQSSRYLVKRTGEKVFLECVQDMDHENMFWYRQDPGLGLRLIYFSYDVKMKEKGDIPEGYSVSREKKERFSLILESASTNQTSMYLCASSLRQGARTYNEQFFGPGTRLTVL.

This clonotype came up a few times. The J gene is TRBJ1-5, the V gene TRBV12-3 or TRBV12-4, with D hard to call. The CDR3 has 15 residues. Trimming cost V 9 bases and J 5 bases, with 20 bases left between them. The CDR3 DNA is TGTGCCAGTTCCCCTACGGTGGGTCTGGATCAGCCCCAGCATTTT. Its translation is CASSPTVGLDQPQHF.

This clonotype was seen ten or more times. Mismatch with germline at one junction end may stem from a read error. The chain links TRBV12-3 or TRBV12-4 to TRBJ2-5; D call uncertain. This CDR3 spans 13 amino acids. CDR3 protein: CASSPLRVPWLDF. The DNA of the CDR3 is TGTGCCAGCAGTCCCCTTCGGGTCCCATGGCTGGACTTC.

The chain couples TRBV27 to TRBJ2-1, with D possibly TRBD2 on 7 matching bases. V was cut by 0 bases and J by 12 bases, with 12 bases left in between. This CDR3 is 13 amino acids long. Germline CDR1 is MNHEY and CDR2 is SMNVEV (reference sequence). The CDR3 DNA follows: TGTGCCAGCAGTTTATCGTCGGGGGGCGGGCAGTTCTTC. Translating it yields CASSLSSGGGQFF.

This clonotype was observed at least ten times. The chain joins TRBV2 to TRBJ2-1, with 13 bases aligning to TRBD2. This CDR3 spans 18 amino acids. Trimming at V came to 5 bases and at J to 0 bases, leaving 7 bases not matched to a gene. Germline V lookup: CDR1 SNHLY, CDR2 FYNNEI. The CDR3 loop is CASSQPRTSGSSYNEQFF. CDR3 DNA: TGTGCCAGCAGTCAACCGAGGACTAGCGGGAGCTCCTACAATGAGCAGTTCTTC.

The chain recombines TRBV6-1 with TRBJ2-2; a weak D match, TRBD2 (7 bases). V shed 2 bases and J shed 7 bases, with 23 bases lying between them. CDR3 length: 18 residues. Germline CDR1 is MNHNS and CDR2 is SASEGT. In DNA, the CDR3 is TGTGCCAGCAGTGAAAGCCACTGGGCGGGGGCTTGGGGCGGGGAGCTGTTTTTT. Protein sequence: CASSESHWAGAWGGELFF.

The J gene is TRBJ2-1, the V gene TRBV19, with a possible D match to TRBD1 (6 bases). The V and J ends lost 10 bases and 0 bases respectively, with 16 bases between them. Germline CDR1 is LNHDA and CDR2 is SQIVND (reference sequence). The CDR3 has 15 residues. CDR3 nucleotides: TGTGCCACTACGACAGGCTCGAACTCCTACAATGAGCAGTTCTTC. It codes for CATTTGSNSYNEQFF.

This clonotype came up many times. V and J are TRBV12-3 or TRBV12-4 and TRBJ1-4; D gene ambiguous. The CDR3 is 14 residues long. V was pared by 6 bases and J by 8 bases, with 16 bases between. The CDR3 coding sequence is TGTGCCAGCAGCCCCGGACGAGACGGGGAAAAACTGTTTTTT. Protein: CASSPGRDGEKLFF.

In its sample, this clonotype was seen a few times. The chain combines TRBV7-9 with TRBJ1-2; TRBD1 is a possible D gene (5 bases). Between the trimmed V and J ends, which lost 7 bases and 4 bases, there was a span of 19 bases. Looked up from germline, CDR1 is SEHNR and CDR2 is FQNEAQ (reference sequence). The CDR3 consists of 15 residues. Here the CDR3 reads CASTLGLESGYGYTF. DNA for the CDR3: TGTGCCAGCACTCTGGGGCTTGAGTCAGGCTATGGCTACACCTTC.

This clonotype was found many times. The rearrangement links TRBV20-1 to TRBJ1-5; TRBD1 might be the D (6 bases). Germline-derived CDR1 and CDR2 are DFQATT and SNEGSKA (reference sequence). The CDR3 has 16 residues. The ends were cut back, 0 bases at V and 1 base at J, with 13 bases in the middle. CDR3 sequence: CSARDGGGKSNQPQHF. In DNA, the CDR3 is TGCAGTGCTAGAGATGGAGGGGGAAAAAGCAATCAGCCCCAGCATTTT.

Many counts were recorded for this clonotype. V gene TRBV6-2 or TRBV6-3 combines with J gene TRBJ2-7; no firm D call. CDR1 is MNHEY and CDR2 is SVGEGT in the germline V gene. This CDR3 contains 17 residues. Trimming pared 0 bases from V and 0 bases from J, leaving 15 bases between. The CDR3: CASSYSVLLSFSYEQYF. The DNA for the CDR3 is TGTGCCAGCAGTTACTCAGTACTTCTTTCCTTCTCCTACGAGCAGTACTTC.

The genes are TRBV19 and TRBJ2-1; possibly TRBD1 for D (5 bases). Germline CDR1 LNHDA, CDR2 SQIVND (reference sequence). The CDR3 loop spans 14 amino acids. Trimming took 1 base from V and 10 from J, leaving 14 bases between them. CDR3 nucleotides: TGTGCCAGTAGTATAGTGAGCAGGGTAGGGGAGCAGTTCTTC. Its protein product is CASSIVSRVGEQFF.

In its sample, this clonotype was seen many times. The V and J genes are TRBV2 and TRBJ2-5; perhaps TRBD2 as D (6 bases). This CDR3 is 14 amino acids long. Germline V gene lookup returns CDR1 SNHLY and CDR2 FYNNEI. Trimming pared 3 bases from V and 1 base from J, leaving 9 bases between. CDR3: CASSDRTTQETQYF. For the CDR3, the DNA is TGTGCCAGCAGTGACCGGACTACCCAAGAGACCCAGTACTTC.

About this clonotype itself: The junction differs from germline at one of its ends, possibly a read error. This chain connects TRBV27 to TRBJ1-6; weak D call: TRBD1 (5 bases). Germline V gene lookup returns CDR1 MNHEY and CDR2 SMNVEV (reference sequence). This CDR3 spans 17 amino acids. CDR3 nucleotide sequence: TGTGCCAGCAGACTAGGACAAGGAAGCTCCTATAATTCACCCCCCCACTTT. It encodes CASRLGQGSSYNSPPHF.